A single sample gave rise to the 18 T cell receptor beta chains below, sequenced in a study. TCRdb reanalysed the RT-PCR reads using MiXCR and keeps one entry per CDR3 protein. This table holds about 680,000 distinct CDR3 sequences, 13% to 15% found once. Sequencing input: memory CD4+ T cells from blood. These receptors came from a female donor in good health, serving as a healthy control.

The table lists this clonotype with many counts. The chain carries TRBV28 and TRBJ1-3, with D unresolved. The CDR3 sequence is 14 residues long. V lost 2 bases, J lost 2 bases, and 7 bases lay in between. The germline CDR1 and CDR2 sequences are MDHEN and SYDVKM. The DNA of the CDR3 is TGTGCCAGCAGTTTACGGGGAGCTGGAAACACCATATATTTT. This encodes CASSLRGAGNTIYF. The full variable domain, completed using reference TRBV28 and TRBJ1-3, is DVKVTQSSRYLVKRTGEKVFLECVQDMDHENMFWYRQDPGLGLRLIYFSYDVKMKEKGDIPEGYSVSREKKERFSLILESASTNQTSMYLCASSLRGAGNTIYFGEGSWLTVV.

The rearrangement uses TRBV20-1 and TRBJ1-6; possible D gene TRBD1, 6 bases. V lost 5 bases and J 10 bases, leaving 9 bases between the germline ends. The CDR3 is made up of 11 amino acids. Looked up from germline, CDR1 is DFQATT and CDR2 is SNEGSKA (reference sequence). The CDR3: CSAAGASPLHF. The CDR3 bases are TGCAGTGCTGCGGGGGCCTCACCCCTCCACTTT.

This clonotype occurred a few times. Written as DNA, the CDR3 is TGCAGTGCTAGTCAGGGGGCATCCTATGGCTACACCTTC. This sequence encodes CSASQGASYGYTF. V usage is TRBV20-1 and J usage is TRBJ1-2; the match to TRBD1 covers 8 bases. The J segment lost 4 bases and the V segment lost 3 bases, leaving 4 bases of the junction unmatched. Germline loops: CDR1 DFQATT, CDR2 SNEGSKA (reference sequence). This CDR3 spans 13 amino acids.

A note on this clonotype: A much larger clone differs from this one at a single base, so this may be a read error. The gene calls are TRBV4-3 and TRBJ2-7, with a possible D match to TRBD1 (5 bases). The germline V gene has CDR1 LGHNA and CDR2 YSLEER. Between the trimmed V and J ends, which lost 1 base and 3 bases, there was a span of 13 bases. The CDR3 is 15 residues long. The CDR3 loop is CASSQAWQGFYEQYF. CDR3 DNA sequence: TGCGCCAGCAGCCAAGCCTGGCAGGGATTCTACGAGCAGTACTTC.

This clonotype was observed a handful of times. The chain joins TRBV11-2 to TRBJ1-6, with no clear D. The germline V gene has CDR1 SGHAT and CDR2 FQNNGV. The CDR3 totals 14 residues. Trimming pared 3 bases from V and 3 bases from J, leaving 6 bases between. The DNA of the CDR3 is TGTGCCAGCAGCTTGCCCGGCTATAATTCACCCCTCCACTTT. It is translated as CASSLPGYNSPLHF.

Written as DNA, the CDR3 is TGTGCCAGCAGGACCTCCTCGGACGGCCCGGGGGGCTACACCTTC. Protein sequence: CASRTSSDGPGGYTF. The rearrangement uses TRBV5-4 and TRBJ1-2; D call uncertain. This CDR3 is 15 amino acids long. Trimming took off 5 bases at V and 8 bases at J, with 22 bases between the two ends. Per germline, CDR1 SGHNT and CDR2 YYREEE (reference sequence).

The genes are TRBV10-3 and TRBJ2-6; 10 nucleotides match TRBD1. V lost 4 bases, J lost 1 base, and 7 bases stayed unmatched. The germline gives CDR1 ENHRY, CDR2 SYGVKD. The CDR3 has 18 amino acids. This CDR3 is CAISGGQGWASGANVLTF. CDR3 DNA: TGTGCCATCAGTGGGGGACAGGGGTGGGCGTCTGGGGCCAACGTCCTGACTTTC.

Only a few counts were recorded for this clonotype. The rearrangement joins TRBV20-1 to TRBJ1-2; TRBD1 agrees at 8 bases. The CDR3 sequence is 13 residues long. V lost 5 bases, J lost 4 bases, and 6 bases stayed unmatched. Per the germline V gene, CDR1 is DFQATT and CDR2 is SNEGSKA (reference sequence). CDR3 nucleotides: TGCAGTGCTTTGACAGGGGCGGGCTATGGCTACACCTTC. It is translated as CSALTGAGYGYTF.

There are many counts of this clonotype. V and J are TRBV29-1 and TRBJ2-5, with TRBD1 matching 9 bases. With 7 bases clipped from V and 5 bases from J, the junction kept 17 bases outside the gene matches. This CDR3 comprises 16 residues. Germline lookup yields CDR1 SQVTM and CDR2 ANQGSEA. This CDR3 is CSAYARDRDGGETQYF. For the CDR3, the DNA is TGCAGCGCTTATGCCCGGGACAGGGATGGAGGGGAGACCCAGTACTTC.

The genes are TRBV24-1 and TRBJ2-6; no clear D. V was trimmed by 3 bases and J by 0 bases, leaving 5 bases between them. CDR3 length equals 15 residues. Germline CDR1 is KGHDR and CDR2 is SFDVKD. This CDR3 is CATSDLSSGANVLTF. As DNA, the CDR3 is TGTGCCACCAGTGATCTATCCTCTGGGGCCAACGTCCTGACTTTC.

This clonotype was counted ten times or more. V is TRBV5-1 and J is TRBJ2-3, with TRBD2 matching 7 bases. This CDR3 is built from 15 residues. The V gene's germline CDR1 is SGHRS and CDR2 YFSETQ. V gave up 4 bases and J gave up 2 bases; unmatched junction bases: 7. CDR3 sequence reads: CASSPGGADTDTQYF. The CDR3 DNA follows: TGCGCCAGCAGCCCGGGGGGAGCTGACACAGATACGCAGTATTTT. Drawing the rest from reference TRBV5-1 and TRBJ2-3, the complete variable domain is KAGVTQTPRYLIKTRGQQVTLSCSPISGHRSVSWYQQTPGQGLQFLFEYFSETQRNKGNFPGRFSGRQFSNSRSEMNVSTLELGDSALYLCASSPGGADTDTQYFGPGTRLTVL.

Here the CDR3 reads CSASYRGEGNTIYF. The CDR3 DNA reads as TGCAGTGCTTCTTACCGGGGCGAAGGAAACACCATATATTTT. V usage is TRBV20-1 and J usage is TRBJ1-3; a possible D gene is TRBD1 (5 bases). CDR3 length equals 14 residues. Trimming took 5 bases from V and 4 from J, leaving 15 bases between them. Per the germline V gene, CDR1 is DFQATT and CDR2 is SNEGSKA (reference sequence).

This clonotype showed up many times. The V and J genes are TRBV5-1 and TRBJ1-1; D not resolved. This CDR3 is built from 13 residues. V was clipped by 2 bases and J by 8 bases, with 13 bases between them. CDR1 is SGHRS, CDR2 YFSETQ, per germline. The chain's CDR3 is CASSFGTAGEAFF. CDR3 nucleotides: TGCGCCAGCAGCTTTGGTACCGCTGGAGAAGCTTTCTTT.

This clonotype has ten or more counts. The CDR3 DNA reads as TGCAGCGTTGCGGCCAGGGACAATCAGCCCCAGCATTTT. This codes for CSVAARDNQPQHF. The chain employs TRBV29-1 and TRBJ1-5; maybe TRBD1 (5 bases). V was clipped by 4 bases and J by 3 bases, with 10 bases between them. Germline loops: CDR1 SQVTM, CDR2 ANQGSEA. The CDR3 length is 13 residues.

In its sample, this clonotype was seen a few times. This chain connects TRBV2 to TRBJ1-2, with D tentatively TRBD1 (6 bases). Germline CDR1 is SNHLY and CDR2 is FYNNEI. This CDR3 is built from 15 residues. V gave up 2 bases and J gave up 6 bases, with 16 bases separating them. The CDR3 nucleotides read TGTGCCAGCAGTGAAACCCCCCCAGGGGACCATGGCTACACCTTC. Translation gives CASSETPPGDHGYTF.

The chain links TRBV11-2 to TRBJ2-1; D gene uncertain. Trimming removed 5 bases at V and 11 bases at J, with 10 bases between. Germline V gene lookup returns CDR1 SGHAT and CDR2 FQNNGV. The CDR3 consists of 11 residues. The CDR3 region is CASSPGRQQFF. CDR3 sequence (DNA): TGTGCCAGCAGCCCTGGACGTCAGCAGTTCTTC.

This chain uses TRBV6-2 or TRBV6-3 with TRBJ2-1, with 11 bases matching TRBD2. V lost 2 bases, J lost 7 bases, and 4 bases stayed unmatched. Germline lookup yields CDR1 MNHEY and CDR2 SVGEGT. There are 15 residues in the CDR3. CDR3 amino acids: CASSYRASGRNEQFF. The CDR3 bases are TGTGCCAGCAGTTACAGGGCTAGCGGGAGGAATGAGCAGTTCTTC.

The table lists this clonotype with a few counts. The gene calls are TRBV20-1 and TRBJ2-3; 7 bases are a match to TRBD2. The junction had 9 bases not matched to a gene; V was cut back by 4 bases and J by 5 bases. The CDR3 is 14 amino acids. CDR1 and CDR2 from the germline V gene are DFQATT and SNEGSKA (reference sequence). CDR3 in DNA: TGCAGTGCTACAAGGGTCCAGCGGGAAGATACGCAGTATTTT. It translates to CSATRVQREDTQYF.